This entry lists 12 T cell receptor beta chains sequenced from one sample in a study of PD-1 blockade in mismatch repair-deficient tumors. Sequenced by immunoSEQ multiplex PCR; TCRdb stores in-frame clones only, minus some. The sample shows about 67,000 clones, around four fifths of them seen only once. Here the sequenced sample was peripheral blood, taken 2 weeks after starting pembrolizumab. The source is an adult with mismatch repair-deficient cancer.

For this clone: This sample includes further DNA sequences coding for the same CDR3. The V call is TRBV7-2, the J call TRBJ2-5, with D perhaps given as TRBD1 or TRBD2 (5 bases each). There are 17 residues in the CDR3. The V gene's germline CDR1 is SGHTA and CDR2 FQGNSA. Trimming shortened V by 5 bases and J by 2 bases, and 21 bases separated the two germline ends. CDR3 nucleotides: TGTGCCAGCAGCCAAAGGGGAAAACCGGGACCTCAAGAGACCCAGTACTTC. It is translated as CASSQRGKPGPQETQYF.

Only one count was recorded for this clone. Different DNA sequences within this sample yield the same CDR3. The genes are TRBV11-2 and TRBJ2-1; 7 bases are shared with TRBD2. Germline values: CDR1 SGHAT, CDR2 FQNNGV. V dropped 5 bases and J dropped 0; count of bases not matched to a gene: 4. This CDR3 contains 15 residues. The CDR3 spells CASSLGGSSYNEQFF. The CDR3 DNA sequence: TGTGCCAGCAGCCTGGGGGGGAGCTCCTACAATGAGCAGTTCTTC.

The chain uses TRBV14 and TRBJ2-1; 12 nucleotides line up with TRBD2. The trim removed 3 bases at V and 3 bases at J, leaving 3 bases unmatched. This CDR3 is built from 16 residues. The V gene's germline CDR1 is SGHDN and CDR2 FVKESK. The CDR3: CASSHLAGGLYNEQFF. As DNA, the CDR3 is TGTGCCAGCAGCCATCTAGCGGGAGGGCTCTACAATGAGCAGTTCTTC.

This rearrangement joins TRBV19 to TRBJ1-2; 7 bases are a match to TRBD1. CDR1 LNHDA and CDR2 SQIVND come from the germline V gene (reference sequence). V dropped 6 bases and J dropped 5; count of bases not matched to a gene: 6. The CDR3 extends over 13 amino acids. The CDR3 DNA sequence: TGTGCCAGTAGCCCGACAGGGCGGTATGGCTACACCTTC. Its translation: CASSPTGRYGYTF.

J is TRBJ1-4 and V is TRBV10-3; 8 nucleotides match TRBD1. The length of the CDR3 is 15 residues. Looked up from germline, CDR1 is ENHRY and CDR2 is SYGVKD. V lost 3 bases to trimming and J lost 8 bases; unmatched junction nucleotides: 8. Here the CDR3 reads CAISDRGRSNEKLFF. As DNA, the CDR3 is TGTGCCATCAGTGACAGGGGGCGAAGTAACGAAAAACTGTTTTTT.

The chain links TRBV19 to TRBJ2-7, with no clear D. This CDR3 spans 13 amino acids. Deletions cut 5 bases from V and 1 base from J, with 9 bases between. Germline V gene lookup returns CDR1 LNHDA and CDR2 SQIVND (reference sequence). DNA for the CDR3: TGTGCCAGTAGTCAAACCGGTTCCTACGAGCAGTACTTC. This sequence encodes CASSQTGSYEQYF.

The CDR3 nucleotides are TGTGCCAGCGCGTACAGGGTTATTCAGTACTTC. It translates to CASAYRVIQYF. The rearrangement links TRBV28 to TRBJ2-4; a possible D gene is TRBD1 (6 bases). V was clipped by 8 bases and J by 10 bases, with 12 bases between them. The CDR3 is made up of 11 amino acids. CDR1 and CDR2 (germline): MDHEN, SYDVKM.

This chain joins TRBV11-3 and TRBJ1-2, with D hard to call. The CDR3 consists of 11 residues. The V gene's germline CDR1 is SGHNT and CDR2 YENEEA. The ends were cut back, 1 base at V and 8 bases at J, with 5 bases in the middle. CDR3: CASSLGQGYTF. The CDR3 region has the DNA TGTGCCAGCAGCTTAGGGCAGGGCTACACCTTC.

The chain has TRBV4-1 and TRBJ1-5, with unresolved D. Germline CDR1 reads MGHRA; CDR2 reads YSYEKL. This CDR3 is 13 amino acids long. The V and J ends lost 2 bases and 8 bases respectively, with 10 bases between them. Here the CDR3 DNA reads TGCGCCAGCAGCCAAAGTTTAGGAAAGCCCCAGCATTTT. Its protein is CASSQSLGKPQHF.

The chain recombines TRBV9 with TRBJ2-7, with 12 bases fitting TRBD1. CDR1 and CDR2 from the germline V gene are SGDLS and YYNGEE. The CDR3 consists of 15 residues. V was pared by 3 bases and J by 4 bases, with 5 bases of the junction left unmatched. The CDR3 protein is CASSAGQGAGYEQYF. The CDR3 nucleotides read TGTGCCAGCAGCGCGGGACAGGGGGCGGGGTACGAGCAGTACTTC. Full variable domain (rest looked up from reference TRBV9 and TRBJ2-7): DSGVTQTPKHLITATGQRVTLRCSPRSGDLSVYWYQQSLDQGLQFLIQYYNGEERAKGNILERFSAQQFPDLHSELNLSSLELGDSALYFCASSAGQGAGYEQYFGPGTRLTVT.

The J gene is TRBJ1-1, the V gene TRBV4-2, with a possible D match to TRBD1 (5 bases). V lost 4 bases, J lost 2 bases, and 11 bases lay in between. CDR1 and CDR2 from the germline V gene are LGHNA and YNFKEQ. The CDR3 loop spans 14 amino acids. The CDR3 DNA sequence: TGTGCCAGCAGCCCTAGTGGGGCTAACACTGAAGCTTTCTTT. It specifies CASSPSGANTEAFF.

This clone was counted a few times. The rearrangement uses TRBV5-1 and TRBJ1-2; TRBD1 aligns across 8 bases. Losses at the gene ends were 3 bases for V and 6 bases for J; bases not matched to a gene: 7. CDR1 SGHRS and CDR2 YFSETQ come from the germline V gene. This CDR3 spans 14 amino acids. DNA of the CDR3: TGCGCCAGCAGCTCAGGACAGGGTGGGGATGGCTACACCTTC. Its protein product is CASSSGQGGDGYTF.